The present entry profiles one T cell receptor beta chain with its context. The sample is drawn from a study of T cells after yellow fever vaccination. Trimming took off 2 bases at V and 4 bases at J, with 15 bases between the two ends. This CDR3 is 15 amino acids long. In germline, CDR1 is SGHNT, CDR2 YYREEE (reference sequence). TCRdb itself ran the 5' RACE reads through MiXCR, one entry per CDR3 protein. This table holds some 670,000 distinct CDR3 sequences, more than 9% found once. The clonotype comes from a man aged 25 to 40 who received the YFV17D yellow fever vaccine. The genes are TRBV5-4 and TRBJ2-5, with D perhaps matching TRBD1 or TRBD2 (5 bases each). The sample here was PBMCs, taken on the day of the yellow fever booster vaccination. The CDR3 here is CASSLPGRQLETQYF. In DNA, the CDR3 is TGTGCCAGCAGCTTACCGGGACGGCAATTAGAGACCCAGTACTTC.